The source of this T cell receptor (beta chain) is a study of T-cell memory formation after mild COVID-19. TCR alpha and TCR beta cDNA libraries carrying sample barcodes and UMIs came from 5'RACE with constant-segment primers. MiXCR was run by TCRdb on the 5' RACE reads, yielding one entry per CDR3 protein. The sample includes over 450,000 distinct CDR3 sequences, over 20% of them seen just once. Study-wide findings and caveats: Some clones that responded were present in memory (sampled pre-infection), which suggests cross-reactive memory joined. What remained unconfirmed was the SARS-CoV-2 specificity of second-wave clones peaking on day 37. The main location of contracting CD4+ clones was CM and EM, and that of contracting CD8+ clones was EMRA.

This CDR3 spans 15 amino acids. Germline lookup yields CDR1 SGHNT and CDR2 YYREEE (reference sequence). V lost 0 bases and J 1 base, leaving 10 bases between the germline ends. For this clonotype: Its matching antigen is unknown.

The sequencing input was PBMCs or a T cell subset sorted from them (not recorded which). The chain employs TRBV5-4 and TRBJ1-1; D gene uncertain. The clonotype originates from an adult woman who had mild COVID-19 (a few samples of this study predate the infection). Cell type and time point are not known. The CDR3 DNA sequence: TGTGCCAGCAGCTTGGAACTGAGGCAGAACACTGAAGCTTTCTTT. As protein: CASSLELRQNTEAFF.